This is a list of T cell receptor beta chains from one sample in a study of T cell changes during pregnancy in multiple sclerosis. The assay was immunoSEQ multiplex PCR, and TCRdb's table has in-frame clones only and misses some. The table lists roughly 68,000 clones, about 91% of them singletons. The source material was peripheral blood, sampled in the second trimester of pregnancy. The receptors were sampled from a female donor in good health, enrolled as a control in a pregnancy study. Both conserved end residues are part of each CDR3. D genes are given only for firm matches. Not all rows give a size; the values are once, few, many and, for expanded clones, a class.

cdr3_nt: TGTGCCAGCAGCTCGACTAGCGGGGCAAACAATGAGCAGTTCTTC
cdr3_aa: CASSSTSGANNEQFF
j_call: TRBJ2-1
clone_size: .
v_call: TRBV5-5
d_call: TRBD2

cdr3_nt: TGTGCCAGCAGCAGTGATCAGGGGACCACTGAAGCTTTCTTT
cdr3_aa: CASSSDQGTTEAFF
j_call: TRBJ1-1
clone_size: .
v_call: TRBV5-4
d_call: .

cdr3_nt: TGCGCCAGCAGTTCTAGCGGGGGGGCCCCCAATGAGCAGTTCTTC
cdr3_aa: CASSSSGGAPNEQFF
j_call: TRBJ2-1
clone_size: .
v_call: TRBV5-1
d_call: TRBD2

cdr3_nt: TGCAGCGGAGGGACAGACTATGGCTACACCTTC
cdr3_aa: CSGGTDYGYTF
j_call: TRBJ1-2
clone_size: .
v_call: TRBV29-1
d_call: TRBD1

cdr3_nt: TGTGCCTGGATCGTGACACTTGAAGCTTTCTTT
cdr3_aa: CAWIVTLEAFF
j_call: TRBJ1-1
clone_size: .
v_call: TRBV30
d_call: .

cdr3_nt: TGTGCCAGCAGGGGAACAGGGAGCTCCTATAATTCACCCCTCCACTTT
cdr3_aa: CASRGTGSSYNSPLHF
j_call: TRBJ1-6
clone_size: .
v_call: TRBV11-2
d_call: .

cdr3_nt: TGTGCCAGCAGCTTAGGAGCGGTTGAGCAGTTCTTC
cdr3_aa: CASSLGAVEQFF
j_call: TRBJ2-1
clone_size: .
v_call: TRBV11-1
d_call: .

cdr3_nt: TGTGCCAGCAGCTTCTCCGCAGGGGTCTATGGCTACACCTTC
cdr3_aa: CASSFSAGVYGYTF
j_call: TRBJ1-2
clone_size: .
v_call: TRBV7-9
d_call: .

cdr3_nt: TGTGCCAGCAAGGTGCTAGCGGGAGACAATGAGCAGTTCTTC
cdr3_aa: CASKVLAGDNEQFF
j_call: TRBJ2-1
clone_size: .
v_call: TRBV14
d_call: TRBD2

cdr3_nt: TGTGCCAGCAGCTTAGACCCGGGATCGGGGTGGACTGAAGCTTTCTTT
cdr3_aa: CASSLDPGSGWTEAFF
j_call: TRBJ1-1
clone_size: .
v_call: TRBV5-6
d_call: .

cdr3_nt: TGTGCCAGCAGTTTGATGAAGGGAGGGGACAGGGGCTACGGGCAGTACTTC
cdr3_aa: CASSLMKGGDRGYGQYF
j_call: TRBJ2-7
clone_size: .
v_call: TRBV27
d_call: TRBD1

cdr3_nt: TGTGCCAGTAGTATTGGGACAGGGGGTTACGAGCAGTACTTC
cdr3_aa: CASSIGTGGYEQYF
j_call: TRBJ2-7
clone_size: .
v_call: TRBV19
d_call: TRBD1

cdr3_nt: TGTGCCAGCAGTAGAGGGTATACCGGGGAGCTGTTTTTT
cdr3_aa: CASSRGYTGELFF
j_call: TRBJ2-2
clone_size: few
v_call: TRBV6-5
d_call: .

cdr3_nt: TGTGCTAGTCAGGGACAGGGGGCGCTGGGGCAGTACTTC
cdr3_aa: CASQGQGALGQYF
j_call: TRBJ2-7
clone_size: .
v_call: TRBV12-5
d_call: TRBD1

cdr3_nt: TGTGCCAGCAGGATAGCGGGGGAAGAGACCCAGTACTTC
cdr3_aa: CASRIAGEETQYF
j_call: TRBJ2-5
clone_size: once
v_call: TRBV7-9
d_call: TRBD2

cdr3_nt: TGTGCGAGCGAAGTGTCCGCAGGGGGCGCCCACAATGAGCAGTTCTTC
cdr3_aa: CASEVSAGGAHNEQFF
j_call: TRBJ2-1
clone_size: .
v_call: TRBV27
d_call: TRBD1

cdr3_nt: TGTGCCAGCAGCTTAGTCCCCCGGTATGAGCAGTTCTTC
cdr3_aa: CASSLVPRYEQFF
j_call: TRBJ2-1
clone_size: .
v_call: TRBV7-3
d_call: .

cdr3_nt: TGTGCCAGCAGCTTAGTAGGGACTAGGGGCCCCAATGAGCAGTTCTTC
cdr3_aa: CASSLVGTRGPNEQFF
j_call: TRBJ2-1
clone_size: once
v_call: TRBV11-2
d_call: TRBD2

cdr3_nt: TGTGCCAGCACCTTCGGGAGCGGAGGGGAGACCCAGTACTTC
cdr3_aa: CASTFGSGGETQYF
j_call: TRBJ2-5
clone_size: .
v_call: TRBV28
d_call: .

cdr3_nt: TGTGCCAGCACCTACGGAGGGGGCAATGAAAAACTGTTTTTT
cdr3_aa: CASTYGGGNEKLFF
j_call: TRBJ1-4
clone_size: .
v_call: TRBV28
d_call: TRBD1

cdr3_nt: TGTGCCAGCAGGGGAGATACTGAAGCTTTCTTT
cdr3_aa: CASRGDTEAFF
j_call: TRBJ1-1
clone_size: .
v_call: TRBV7-9
d_call: .

cdr3_nt: TGTGCCAGTACCCGGGACAGGGTATATGGAAACACCATATATTTT
cdr3_aa: CASTRDRVYGNTIYF
j_call: TRBJ1-3
clone_size: .
v_call: TRBV19
d_call: TRBD1

cdr3_nt: TGTGCCAGCAGCTTAGCGCTTATGGACACTTACTATGGCTACACCTTC
cdr3_aa: CASSLALMDTYYGYTF
j_call: TRBJ1-2
clone_size: .
v_call: TRBV7-2
d_call: .